This T cell receptor beta chain originates from a study of T cells in Graves' hyperthyroidism and ophthalmopathy. Findings of the study overall: Prediction of ophthalmopathy progression came a median around 6.5 months pre-onset. Within blood appeared most thyroid clonotypes that had expanded above 0.001.

RNA transcripts gave rise to amplified TCR beta CDR3 regions. HTBI primers were used for first-round RT-PCR of the TCR CDR3. From the multiplex PCR reads, TCRdb called clonotypes with MiXCR, one entry per CDR3 protein. The data hold 250,000 to 350,000 distinct CDR3 sequences, with approximately 16% observed a single time. There are a few counts of this clonotype. The antigen is undetermined. The CDR3 is made up of 13 amino acids. With V trimmed by 8 bases and J by 5 bases, 4 bases remained unmatched. Germline loops: CDR1 SEHNR, CDR2 FQNEAQ (reference sequence). The study defined stable Graves' hyperthyroidism as no ophthalmopathy progression within 18 months. Uncontrolled infection, other autoimmune disease, pregnancy or lactation barred patients from enrollment.

Sequencing was performed on blood. The clonotype was recovered from a man aged 30 to 39 with Graves' hyperthyroidism. The chain recombines TRBV7-9 with TRBJ2-7, with 12 bases lining up with TRBD1. The CDR3 DNA reads TGTGCCAGCGCCGGGACAGGGGGCAACGAGCAGTACTTC. Translated: CASAGTGGNEQYF.